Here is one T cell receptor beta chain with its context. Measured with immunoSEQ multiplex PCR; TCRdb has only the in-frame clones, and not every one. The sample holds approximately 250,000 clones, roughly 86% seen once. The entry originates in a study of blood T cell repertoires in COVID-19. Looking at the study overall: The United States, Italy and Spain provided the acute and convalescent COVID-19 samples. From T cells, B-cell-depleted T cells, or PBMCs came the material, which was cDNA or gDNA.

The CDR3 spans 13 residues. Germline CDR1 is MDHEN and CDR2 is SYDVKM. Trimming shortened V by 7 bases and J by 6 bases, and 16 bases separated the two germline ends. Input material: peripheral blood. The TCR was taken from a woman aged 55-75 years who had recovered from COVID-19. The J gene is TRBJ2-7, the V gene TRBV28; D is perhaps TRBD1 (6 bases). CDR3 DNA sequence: TGTGCCAGCACCCCACAGGGTACCTCCGAGCAGTACTTC. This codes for CASTPQGTSEQYF.